These T cell receptor beta chains were read from a single sample in a study of CD8+CD57+ T cells in acquired aplastic anemia. TCRdb called the reads again in MiXCR, with one record for every CDR3 protein. The data hold around 170,000 distinct CDR3 sequences, with approximately 48% observed a single time. Sequenced input: sorted CD4+, CD8+, or CD8+CD57+ T cells (not recorded which) from PBMCs. These receptors were collected from a human donor with aplastic anemia. Each CDR3 is given with its conserved first and last residue.

cdr3_aa	v_call	j_call
CATSRGTGGETQYF	TRBV15	TRBJ2-5
CASSVVEGTEAFF	TRBV7-2	TRBJ1-1
CASRRSPTNEKLFF	TRBV2	TRBJ1-4
CAWSVARGYYEQYF	TRBV30	TRBJ2-7
CASSSRDRVAFF	TRBV6-1	TRBJ1-1
CASTQNLGELFF	TRBV2	TRBJ2-2
CSATPGQDGTEAFF	TRBV20-1	TRBJ1-1
CASIEVPGQGQTFF	TRBV19	TRBJ1-1
CASRPQGGEQYF	TRBV28	TRBJ2-7
CASSLAGTGGNEQFF	TRBV5-4	TRBJ2-1
CASSALGSEQFF	TRBV6-5	TRBJ2-1
CASGSGGSNQPQHF	TRBV7-2	TRBJ1-5
CATSRVRDGELFF	TRBV15	TRBJ2-2
CASGNTGVGAFF	TRBV6-1	TRBJ1-1
CSVGGLDYGYTF	TRBV29-1	TRBJ1-2
CASSLQGFTEAFF	TRBV5-1	TRBJ1-1
CAISEGLAGATEQYF	TRBV10-3	TRBJ2-7
CAWTRGASGRGVGAYEQYF	TRBV30	TRBJ2-7
CSARDPRVDTEAFF	TRBV20-1	TRBJ1-1
CASSVGQGGHNEQFF	TRBV9	TRBJ2-1
CASSREGNTEAFF	TRBV7-8	TRBJ1-1
CSALPLEGNLGYEQYF	TRBV20-1	TRBJ2-7
CASSQWTSGRAGDEQYF	TRBV27	TRBJ2-7
CASSLLGTGVQETQYF	TRBV2	TRBJ2-5
CSSRPGQGGYEQYF	TRBV20-1	TRBJ2-7
CASSLSNSNQPQHF	TRBV7-2	TRBJ1-5
CSVTDSVSYEQYF	TRBV29-1	TRBJ2-7
CASTAAGLADYYNEQFF	TRBV25-1	TRBJ2-1
CASSMGDRVVGVPLHF	TRBV19	TRBJ1-6
CASSPRGYYGYTF	TRBV25-1	TRBJ1-2
CAWTDRGRSYEQYF	TRBV30	TRBJ2-7
CASSPRQAGYYYGYTF	TRBV3-1	TRBJ1-2
CASSLRSIMNTEAFF	TRBV12-3/TRBV12-4	TRBJ1-1
CVWSVPSYYYEQYF	TRBV30	TRBJ2-7
CASQLTSDSYNEQFF	TRBV11-2	TRBJ2-1
CASSTGGSYNEQFF	TRBV7-6	TRBJ2-1
CASSQGAYGYTF	TRBV9	TRBJ1-2
CASSLGTSGIYEQYF	TRBV7-3	TRBJ2-7
CATSDPFTDTQYF	TRBV24-1	TRBJ2-3
CAISGGQSSNYGYTF	TRBV10-3	TRBJ1-2
CASSQGVAQVYGYTF	TRBV3-1	TRBJ1-2
CASSQRRVPVDNERYF	TRBV14	TRBJ2-5
CATIGQTAEAFF	TRBV10-3	TRBJ1-1
CASTPGGSYEQYF	TRBV19	TRBJ2-7
CASSLTGGRELFF	TRBV13	TRBJ2-2
CASGEYSYNEQFF	TRBV25-1	TRBJ2-1
CASKAGGRAYNEQFF	TRBV19	TRBJ2-1
CASRRPTDSGNTIYF	TRBV19	TRBJ1-3
CASSGMWIGEQFF	TRBV2	TRBJ2-1
CAISESGQPNTEAFF	TRBV10-3	TRBJ1-1
CASSVAPGLVGSMNTEAFF	TRBV9	TRBJ1-1
CASSSNFFYEQFF	TRBV19	TRBJ2-1
CASSLGTGGSNEQYF	TRBV7-8	TRBJ2-7
CASSPSWGLPTYEQYF	TRBV5-1	TRBJ2-7
CASSGLSYEQYF	TRBV9	TRBJ2-7